Listed below are T cell receptor beta chains from one sample, sequenced in a study of T-cell reconstitution after alpha-beta-depleted transplantation in children. TCRdb called the PCR reads again in MiXCR, with one record for every CDR3 protein. The table lists some 200,000 distinct CDR3 sequences, around 7% of them singletons. The sequencing used PBMCs from the stem cell graft donor, collected from the stem cell graft. These receptor sequences come from a human donor who donated a stem cell graft to a child with Wiskott-Aldrich syndrome. The CDR3 runs from the conserved cysteine through the conserved F or W.

>TRBV29-1
CSVGSMNTEAFF
>TRBV5-1
CASSLEVGLGGYF
>TRBV5-1
CASSPIQAGGVADTQYF
>TRBV29-1
CSTEVDRGYNEQFF
>TRBV7-6
CASSPIFHNEQFF
>TRBV29-1
CSVDSSAGTGGSKYF
>TRBV7-6
CASSRLTSGSWNEQFF
>TRBV25-1
CASSDQVVRGYTF
>TRBV19
CASSIDLGQPRDYGYTF
>TRBV9
CASSVEGGASEKLFF
>TRBV27
CASSFDRVAEAFF
>TRBV7-2
CASSSRQGDTLYNEQFF
>TRBV5-1
CASSIDRGRHTEAFF
>TRBV20-1
CSARGTGEVKNSPLHF
>TRBV29-1
CSVEGLAMNEQFF
>TRBV12-3/TRBV12-4
CASTKSSGANVLTF
>TRBV20-1
CSAVTGTSASYEQYF
>TRBV20-1
CSADREVNTEAFF
>TRBV20-1
CSGTDPIQYF
>TRBV2
CASSEGQSPITDTQYF
>TRBV3-1
CASSPYGLAGKHGAGELFF
>TRBV12-3/TRBV12-4
CASSYANNSPLHF
>TRBV12-3/TRBV12-4
CASSSSTGGTKYNEQFF
>TRBV7-6
CASSLSELSYGYTF
>TRBV12-3/TRBV12-4
CASSPDPGYQPQHF
>TRBV20-1
CSAPGPDSANTEAFF
>TRBV3-1
CASSPLFSTAGYTF
>TRBV7-2
CASSSDYEQYF
>TRBV29-1
CSVEGAGETQYF
>TRBV4-2
CASSQTLTGEKNEQFF
>TRBV6-5
CASSLTRFNYGYTF
>TRBV20-1
CSAGGQDRAEAFF
>TRBV20-1
CSAPGQGSADTQYF
>TRBV5-1
CASSGQSIHYEQYF
>TRBV20-1
CSAKDRGNQPQHF
>TRBV7-9
CASSFRDRAYEQYF
>TRBV5-5
CASSLDGISGNEQFF
>TRBV6-5
CASRREDYGYTF
>TRBV28
CASSKTGGQETQYF
>TRBV5-1
CASSPGTGDLWEQYF
>TRBV20-1
CSASFSGGENTEAFF
>TRBV20-1
CSARTSGGAKEQFF
>TRBV20-1
CSVRDGQEYNEQFF
>TRBV19
CASSLYGAGGSYNEQFF
>TRBV28
CASNRGGTDTQYF
>TRBV3-1
CASSQDVPRAGGPTDTQYF
>TRBV19
CASSRQKSSYEQYF
>TRBV19
CASRQNAGGGSYNEQFF
>TRBV12-3/TRBV12-4
CASSFGTHQETQYF
>TRBV15
CATSRSPQGSSYNEQFF
>TRBV19
CASETGSKQFF
>TRBV12-5
CASGPSAGPNTEAFF
>TRBV7-2
CASSLGPRNTEAFF
>TRBV12-3/TRBV12-4
CASSSDSQETQYF
>TRBV27
CASSYGRQGVGETQYF
>TRBV12-3/TRBV12-4
CASSSGAGDTQYF
>TRBV24-1
CATSDSGWEGNQPQHF
>TRBV29-1
CSVWEHPTIYANTGELFF
>TRBV20-1
CSARPGGVYNEQFF
>TRBV10-2
CASSPRWFDEQYF